What follows are 8 T cell receptor beta chains derived from one specimen sequenced in a study of early T cells in non-severe SARS-CoV-2 infection. TCRdb fed the 5' RACE reads into MiXCR, producing one record per CDR3 protein. Among tens of thousands of distinct CDR3 sequences listed, under 15% were seen once. The sequences come from whole blood, collected at baseline. These receptors came from an adult who was a healthcare worker with PCR-confirmed SARS-CoV-2 infection or an uninfected control (not recorded which).

This clonotype has a count of ten or more. The genes are TRBV7-6 and TRBJ2-7; 7 bases fit TRBD2. CDR1 SGHVS and CDR2 FNYEAQ come from the germline V gene. The V and J ends lost 2 bases and 2 bases, in that order; junction bases with no gene match: 3. The CDR3 length is 14 residues. CDR3 sequence (DNA): TGTGCCAGCAGCTTATCGGGGGGTGCCTACGAGCAGTACTTC. Translated: CASSLSGGAYEQYF.

CDR3 sequence: CATSGGGGRLETQYF. The CDR3 DNA follows: TGTGCCACCAGTGGAGGAGGGGGCCGTCTGGAGACCCAGTACTTC. This chain connects TRBV24-1 to TRBJ2-5, with D possibly being TRBD1 (7 bases). The V gene's germline CDR1 is KGHDR and CDR2 SFDVKD. This CDR3 comprises 15 residues. Trimming pared 5 bases from V and 5 bases from J, leaving 17 bases between.

This clonotype was seen only a few times. V is TRBV5-1 and J is TRBJ1-4, with TRBD1 identical over 8 bases. Germline V gene sequence: CDR1 SGHRS, CDR2 YFSETQ. Trimming cost V 1 base and J 8 bases; bases outside gene matches: 7. This CDR3 contains 15 residues. CDR3 loop: CASSLQGQVGEKLFF. The DNA for the CDR3 is TGCGCCAGCAGCTTGCAGGGACAGGTCGGGGAAAAACTGTTTTTT.

The chain carries TRBV7-2 and TRBJ2-2; no firm D call. Trimming pared 5 bases from V and 3 bases from J, leaving 16 bases between. This CDR3 comprises 16 residues. CDR1 SGHTA and CDR2 FQGNSA come from the germline V gene. The CDR3 reads CASSIGPPGYTGELFF. CDR3 DNA sequence: TGTGCCAGCAGCATCGGGCCCCCCGGCTACACCGGGGAGCTGTTTTTT.

This rearrangement joins TRBV7-9 to TRBJ2-7; D might be TRBD1 (6 bases). This CDR3 spans 16 amino acids. Trimming took 5 bases from V and 3 from J, leaving 20 bases between them. Looked up from germline, CDR1 is SEHNR and CDR2 is FQNEAQ (reference sequence). This chain's CDR3 is CASSRIAGTNLYEQYF. The CDR3 DNA follows: TGTGCCAGCAGCCGAATCGCCGGGACAAACCTCTACGAGCAGTACTTC.

This clonotype was seen only a few times. The CDR3 protein is CASKSSGNTIYF. The CDR3 DNA follows: TGTGCCAGTAAGAGCTCTGGAAACACCATATATTTT. The chain is built from TRBV6-5 and TRBJ1-3, with D uncertain. Between the trimmed V and J ends, which lost 9 bases and 0 bases, there was a span of 6 bases. CDR1 MNHEY and CDR2 SVGAGI come from the germline V gene. The CDR3 consists of 12 residues.

This chain joins TRBV18 and TRBJ2-7, with D possibly matching TRBD1 (5 bases). CDR1 KGHSH and CDR2 LQKENI come from the germline V gene. The CDR3 extends over 14 amino acids. The V and J ends lost 3 bases and 0 bases respectively, with 9 bases between them. The CDR3 spells CASSPDRSSYEQYF. For the CDR3, the DNA is TGTGCCAGCTCACCCGACAGATCCTCCTACGAGCAGTACTTC.

The sample holds many counts of this clonotype. J is TRBJ1-1 and V is TRBV7-3, with D perhaps TRBD1 (6 bases). From germline, CDR1 is SGHTA and CDR2 FQGTGA. Trimming cost V 0 bases and J 12 bases, with 14 bases left between them. The CDR3 is 13 residues long. The CDR3 sequence is CASSLTQQGQTFF. The CDR3 DNA sequence: TGTGCCAGCAGCTTAACCCAACAGGGCCAGACTTTCTTT.